The present entry profiles one T cell receptor (beta chain) with its context. Trimming cost V 4 bases and J 0 bases, with 10 bases left between them. CDR1 is SNHLY and CDR2 is FYNNEI in the germline V gene. The CDR3 covers 15 residues. This entry belongs to a study of identical twins. MiXCR, applied by TCRdb to the 5' RACE reads, yields one record per CDR3 protein. The sample has 350,000 to 450,000 distinct CDR3 sequences, approximately 18% seen once. The source is a man aged 50-60 years in good health. The V call is TRBV2, the J call TRBJ2-1; D uncertain. Sequencing was carried out using naive T cells sorted from blood. Here the CDR3 DNA reads TGTGCCAGCAGTGCGTTGCGGAGCTCCTACAATGAGCAGTTCTTC. Protein sequence: CASSALRSSYNEQFF.